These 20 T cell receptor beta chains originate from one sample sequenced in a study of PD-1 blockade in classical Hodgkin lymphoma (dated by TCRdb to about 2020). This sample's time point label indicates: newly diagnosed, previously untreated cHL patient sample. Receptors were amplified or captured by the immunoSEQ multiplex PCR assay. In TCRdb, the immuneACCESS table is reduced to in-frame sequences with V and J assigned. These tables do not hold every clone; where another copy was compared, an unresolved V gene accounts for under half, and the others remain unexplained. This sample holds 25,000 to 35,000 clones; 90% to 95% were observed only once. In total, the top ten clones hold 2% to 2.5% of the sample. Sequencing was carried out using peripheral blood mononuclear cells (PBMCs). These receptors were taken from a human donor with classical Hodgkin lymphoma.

The CDR3: CASSEGYHGYSPLHF. The CDR3 DNA reads as TGTGCCAGCAGTGAAGGGTACCATGGGTATTCACCCCTCCACTTT. J is TRBJ1-6 and V is TRBV6-1; D not resolved. CDR1 MNHNS and CDR2 SASEGT come from the germline V gene. V lost 1 base to trimming and J lost 8 bases, with 12 bases between them. This CDR3 spans 15 amino acids.

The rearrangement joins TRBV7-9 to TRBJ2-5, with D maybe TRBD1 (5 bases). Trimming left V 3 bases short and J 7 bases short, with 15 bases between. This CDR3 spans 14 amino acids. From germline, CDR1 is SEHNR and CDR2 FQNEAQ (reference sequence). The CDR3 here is CASSFGATSATQYF. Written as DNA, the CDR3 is TGTGCCAGCAGCTTTGGGGCCACCTCCGCGACCCAGTACTTC.

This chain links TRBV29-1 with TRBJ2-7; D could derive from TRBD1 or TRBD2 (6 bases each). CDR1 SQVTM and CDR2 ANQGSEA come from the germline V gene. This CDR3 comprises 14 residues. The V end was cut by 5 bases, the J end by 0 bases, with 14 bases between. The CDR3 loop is CSVSGAESSYEQYF. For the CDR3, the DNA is TGCAGCGTTTCGGGGGCGGAGAGCTCCTACGAGCAGTACTTC.

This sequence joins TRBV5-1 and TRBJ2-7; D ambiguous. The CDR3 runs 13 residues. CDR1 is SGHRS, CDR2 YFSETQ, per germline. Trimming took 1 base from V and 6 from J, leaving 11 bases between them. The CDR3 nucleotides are TGCGCCAGCAGCTTGTGGCCCCGGGCCGAGCAGTACTTC. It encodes CASSLWPRAEQYF.

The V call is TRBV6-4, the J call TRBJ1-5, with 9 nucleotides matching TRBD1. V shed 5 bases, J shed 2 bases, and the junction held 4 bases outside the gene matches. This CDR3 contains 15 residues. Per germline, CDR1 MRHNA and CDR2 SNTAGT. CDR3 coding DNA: TGTGCCAGCAGTTCCACAGGGGGCGGCAATCAGCCCCAGCATTTT. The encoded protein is CASSSTGGGNQPQHF.

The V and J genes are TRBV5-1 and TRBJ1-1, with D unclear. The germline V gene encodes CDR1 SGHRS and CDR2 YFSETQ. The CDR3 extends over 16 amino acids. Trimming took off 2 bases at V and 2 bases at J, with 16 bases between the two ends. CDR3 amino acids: CASSFYAGLTNTEAFF. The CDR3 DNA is TGCGCCAGCAGCTTTTATGCGGGTCTGACAAACACTGAAGCTTTCTTT.

The DNA for the CDR3 is TGTGCCTGGTCGTTATATGGGGGGCTGGGAGAGACCCAGTACTTC. This gives the protein CAWSLYGGLGETQYF. The rearrangement uses TRBV30 and TRBJ2-5; D assignment may be TRBD1 or TRBD2 (6 bases each). CDR1 is GTSNPN, CDR2 SVGIG, per germline (reference sequence). Trimming took 5 bases from V and 4 from J, leaving 20 bases between them. CDR3 length equals 15 residues.

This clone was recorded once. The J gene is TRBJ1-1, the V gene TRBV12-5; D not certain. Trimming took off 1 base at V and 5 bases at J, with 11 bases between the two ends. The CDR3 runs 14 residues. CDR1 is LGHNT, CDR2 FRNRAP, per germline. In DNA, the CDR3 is TGTGCTAGTGGTTTGGGAGTCATGTGGACTGAAGCTTTCTTT. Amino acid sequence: CASGLGVMWTEAFF. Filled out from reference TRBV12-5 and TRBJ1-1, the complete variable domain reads DARVTQTPRHKVTEMGQEVTMRCQPILGHNTVFWYRQTMMQGLELLAYFRNRAPLDDSGMPKDRFSAEMPDATLATLKIQPSEPRDSAVYFCASGLGVMWTEAFFGQGTRLTVV.

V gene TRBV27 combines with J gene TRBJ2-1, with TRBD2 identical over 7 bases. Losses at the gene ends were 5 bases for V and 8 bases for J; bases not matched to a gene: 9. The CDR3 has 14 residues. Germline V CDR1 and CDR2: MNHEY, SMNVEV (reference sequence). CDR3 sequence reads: CASSPGGTFDEQFF. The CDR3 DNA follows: TGTGCCAGCAGTCCGGGAGGAACCTTTGATGAGCAGTTCTTC.

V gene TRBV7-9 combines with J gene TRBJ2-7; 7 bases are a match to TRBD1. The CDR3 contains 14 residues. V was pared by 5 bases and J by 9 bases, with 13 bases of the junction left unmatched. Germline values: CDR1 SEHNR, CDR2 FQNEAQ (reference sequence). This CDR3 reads CASSPSGQYSRQYF. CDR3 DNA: TGTGCCAGCAGCCCGTCGGGACAGTATAGTCGGCAGTACTTC.

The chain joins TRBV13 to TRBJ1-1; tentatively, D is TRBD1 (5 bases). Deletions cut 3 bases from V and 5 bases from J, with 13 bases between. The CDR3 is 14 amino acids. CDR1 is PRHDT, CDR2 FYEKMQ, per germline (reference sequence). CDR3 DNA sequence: TGTGCCAGCAGCTTCTGGGGGTCAGGGACTGAAGCTTTCTTT. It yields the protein CASSFWGSGTEAFF.

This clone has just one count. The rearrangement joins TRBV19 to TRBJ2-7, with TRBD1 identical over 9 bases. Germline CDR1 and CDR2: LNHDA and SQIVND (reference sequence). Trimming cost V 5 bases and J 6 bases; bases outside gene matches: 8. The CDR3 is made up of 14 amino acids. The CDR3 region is CASSVTGGSSEQYF. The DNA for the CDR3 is TGTGCCAGTAGTGTCACAGGGGGCTCGAGCGAGCAGTACTTC.

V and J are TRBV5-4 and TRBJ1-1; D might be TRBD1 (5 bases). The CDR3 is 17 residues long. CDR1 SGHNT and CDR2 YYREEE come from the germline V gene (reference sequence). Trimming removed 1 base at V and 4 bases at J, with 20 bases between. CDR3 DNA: TGTGCCAGCAGCTTGATGGGGGTGGGGCCTTTGGGCACTGAAGCTTTCTTT. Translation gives CASSLMGVGPLGTEAFF. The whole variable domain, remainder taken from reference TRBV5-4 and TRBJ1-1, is ETGVTQSPTHLIKTRGQQVTLRCSSQSGHNTVSWYQQALGQGPQFIFQYYREEENGRGNFPPRFSGLQFPNYSSELNVNALELDDSALYLCASSLMGVGPLGTEAFFGQGTRLTVV.

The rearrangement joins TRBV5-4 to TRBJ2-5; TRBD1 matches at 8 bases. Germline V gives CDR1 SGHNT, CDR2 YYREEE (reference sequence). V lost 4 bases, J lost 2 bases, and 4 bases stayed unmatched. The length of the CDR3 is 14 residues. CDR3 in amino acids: CASSGGQGQETQYF. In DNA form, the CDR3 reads TGTGCCAGCAGCGGAGGACAGGGACAAGAGACCCAGTACTTC.

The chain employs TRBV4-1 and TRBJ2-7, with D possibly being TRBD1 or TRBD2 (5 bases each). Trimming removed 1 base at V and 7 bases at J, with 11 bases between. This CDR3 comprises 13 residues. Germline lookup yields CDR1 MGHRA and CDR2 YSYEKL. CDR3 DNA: TGCGCCAGCAGCCAAGGGGGACGAGCAGAGCAGTACTTC. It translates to CASSQGGRAEQYF.

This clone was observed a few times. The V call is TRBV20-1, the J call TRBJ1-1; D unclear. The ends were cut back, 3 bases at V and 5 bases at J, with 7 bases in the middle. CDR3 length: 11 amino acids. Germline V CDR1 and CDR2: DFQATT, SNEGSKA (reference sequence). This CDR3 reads CSARVGTEAFF. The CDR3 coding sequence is TGCAGTGCTAGGGTTGGGACTGAAGCTTTCTTT.

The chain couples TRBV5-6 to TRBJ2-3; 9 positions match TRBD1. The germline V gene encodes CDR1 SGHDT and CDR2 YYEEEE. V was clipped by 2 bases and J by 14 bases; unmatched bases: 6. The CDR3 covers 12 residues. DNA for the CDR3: TGTGCCAGCAGCTTCCCGGGACAGGGAAGGTATTTT. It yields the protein CASSFPGQGRYF. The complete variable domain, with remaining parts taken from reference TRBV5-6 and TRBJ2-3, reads DAGVTQSPTHLIKTRGQQVTLRCSPKSGHDTVSWYQQALGQGPQFIFQYYEEEERQRGNFPDRFSGHQFPNYSSELNVNALLLGDSALYLCASSFPGQGRYFGPGTRLTVL.

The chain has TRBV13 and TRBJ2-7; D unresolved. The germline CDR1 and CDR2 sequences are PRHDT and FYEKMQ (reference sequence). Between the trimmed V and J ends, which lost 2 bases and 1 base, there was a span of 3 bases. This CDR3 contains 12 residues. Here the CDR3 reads CASSLQSYEQYF. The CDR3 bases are TGTGCCAGCAGCTTACAATCCTACGAGCAGTACTTC.

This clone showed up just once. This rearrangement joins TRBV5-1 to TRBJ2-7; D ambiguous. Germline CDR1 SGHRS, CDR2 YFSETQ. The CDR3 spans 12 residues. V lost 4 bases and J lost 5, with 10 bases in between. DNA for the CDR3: TGCGCCAGCAGCGCCCTGGGGAACGAGCAGTACTTC. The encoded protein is CASSALGNEQYF.

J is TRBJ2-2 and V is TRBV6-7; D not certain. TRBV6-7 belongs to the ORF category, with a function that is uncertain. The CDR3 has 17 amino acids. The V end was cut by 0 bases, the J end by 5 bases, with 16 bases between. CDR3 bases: TGTGCCAGCAGTTACTCGTCTGATGAGCATCTTACCGGGGAGCTGTTTTTT. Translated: CASSYSSDEHLTGELFF.